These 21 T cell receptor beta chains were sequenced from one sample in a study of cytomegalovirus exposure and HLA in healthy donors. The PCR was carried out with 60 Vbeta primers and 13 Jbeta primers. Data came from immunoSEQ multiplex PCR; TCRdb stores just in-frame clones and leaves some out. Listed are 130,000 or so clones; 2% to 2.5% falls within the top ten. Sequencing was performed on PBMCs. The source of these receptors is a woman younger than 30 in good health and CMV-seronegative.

CDR3 sequence reads: CSVFGAGEETQYF. The CDR3 DNA reads TGCAGCGTTTTTGGAGCGGGAGAAGAGACCCAGTACTTC. The chain recombines TRBV29-1 with TRBJ2-5; TRBD2 matches at 8 bases. The V gene's germline CDR1 is SQVTM and CDR2 ANQGSEA. The CDR3 has 13 residues. Trimming cost V 5 bases and J 3 bases; bases outside gene matches: 5.

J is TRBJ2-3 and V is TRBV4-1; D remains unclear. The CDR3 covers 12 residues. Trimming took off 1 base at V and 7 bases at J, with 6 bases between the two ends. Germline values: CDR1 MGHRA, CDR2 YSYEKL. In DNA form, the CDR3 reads TGCGCCAGCAGCCAAGGAACTAATACGCAGTATTTT. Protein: CASSQGTNTQYF.

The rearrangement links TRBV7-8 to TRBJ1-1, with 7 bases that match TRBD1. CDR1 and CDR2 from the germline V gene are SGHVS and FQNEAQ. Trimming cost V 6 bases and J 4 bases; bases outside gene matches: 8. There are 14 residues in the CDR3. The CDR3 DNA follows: TGTGCCAGCAGTTTATCAGGGGGAGGCACTGAAGCTTTCTTT. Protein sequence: CASSLSGGGTEAFF.

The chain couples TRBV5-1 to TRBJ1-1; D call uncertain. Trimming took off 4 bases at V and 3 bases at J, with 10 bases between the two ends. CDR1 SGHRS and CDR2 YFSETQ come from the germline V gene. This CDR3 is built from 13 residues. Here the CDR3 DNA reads TGCGCCAGCAGCACGAGGACTTACACTGAAGCTTTCTTT. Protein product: CASSTRTYTEAFF.

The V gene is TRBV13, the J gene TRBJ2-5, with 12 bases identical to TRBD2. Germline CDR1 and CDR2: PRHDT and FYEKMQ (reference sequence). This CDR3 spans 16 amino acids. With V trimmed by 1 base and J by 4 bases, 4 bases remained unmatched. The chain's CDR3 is CASSLASGRALETQYF. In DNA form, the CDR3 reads TGTGCCAGCAGCTTAGCTAGCGGGAGGGCCTTAGAGACCCAGTACTTC.

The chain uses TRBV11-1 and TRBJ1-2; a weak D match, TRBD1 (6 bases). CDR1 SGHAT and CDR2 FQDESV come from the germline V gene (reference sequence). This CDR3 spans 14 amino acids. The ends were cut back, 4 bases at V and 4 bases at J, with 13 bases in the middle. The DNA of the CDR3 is TGTGCCAGCAGCTCGCGGACAGAAATCTATGGCTACACCTTC. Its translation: CASSSRTEIYGYTF.

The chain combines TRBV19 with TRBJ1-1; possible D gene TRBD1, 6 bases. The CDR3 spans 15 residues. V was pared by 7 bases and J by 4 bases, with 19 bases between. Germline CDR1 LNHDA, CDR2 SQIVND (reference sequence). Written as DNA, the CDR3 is TGTGCCAGTACCCCCCTCCAGGGGTTCGGCACTGAAGCTTTCTTT. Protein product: CASTPLQGFGTEAFF. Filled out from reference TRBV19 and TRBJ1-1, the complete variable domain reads DGGITQSPKYLFRKEGQNVTLSCEQNLNHDAMYWYRQDPGQGLRLIYYSQIVNDFQKGDIAEGYSVSREKKESFPLTVTSAQKNPTAFYLCASTPLQGFGTEAFFGQGTRLTVV.

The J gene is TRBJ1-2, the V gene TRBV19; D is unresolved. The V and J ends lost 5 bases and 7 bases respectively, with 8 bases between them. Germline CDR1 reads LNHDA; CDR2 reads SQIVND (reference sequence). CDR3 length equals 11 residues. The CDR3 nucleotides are TGTGCCAGTAGTCTCGGTCCTGGCTACACCTTC. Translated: CASSLGPGYTF. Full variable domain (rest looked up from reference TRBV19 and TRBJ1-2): DGGITQSPKYLFRKEGQNVTLSCEQNLNHDAMYWYRQDPGQGLRLIYYSQIVNDFQKGDIAEGYSVSREKKESFPLTVTSAQKNPTAFYLCASSLGPGYTFGSGTRLTVV.

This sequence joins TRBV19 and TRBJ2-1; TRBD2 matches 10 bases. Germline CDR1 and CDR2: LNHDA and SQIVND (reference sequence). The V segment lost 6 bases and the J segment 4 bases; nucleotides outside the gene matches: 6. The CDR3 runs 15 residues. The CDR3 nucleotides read TGTGCCAGTAGCATATCGGGACTAGCGTACAATGAGCAGTTCTTC. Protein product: CASSISGLAYNEQFF.

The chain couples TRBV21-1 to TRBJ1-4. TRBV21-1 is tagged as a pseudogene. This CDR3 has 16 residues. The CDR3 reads CASTTRVARTGEKLFF. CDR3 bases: TGTGCCAGCACCACTCGTGTAGCCCGGACTGGTGAAAAACTGTTTTTT.

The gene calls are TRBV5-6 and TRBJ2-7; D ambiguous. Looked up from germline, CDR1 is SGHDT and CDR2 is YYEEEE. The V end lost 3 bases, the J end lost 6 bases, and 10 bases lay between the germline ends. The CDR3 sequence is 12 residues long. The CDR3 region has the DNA TGTGCCAGCAGCTACCGGGTTGGCGAGCAGTACGTC. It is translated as CASSYRVGEQYV.

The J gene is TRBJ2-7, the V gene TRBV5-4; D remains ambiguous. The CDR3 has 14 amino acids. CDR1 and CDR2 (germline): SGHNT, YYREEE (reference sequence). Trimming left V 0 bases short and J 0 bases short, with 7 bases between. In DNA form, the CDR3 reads TGTGCCAGCAGCTTGGACCTGAGCTCCTACGAGCAGTACTTC. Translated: CASSLDLSSYEQYF.

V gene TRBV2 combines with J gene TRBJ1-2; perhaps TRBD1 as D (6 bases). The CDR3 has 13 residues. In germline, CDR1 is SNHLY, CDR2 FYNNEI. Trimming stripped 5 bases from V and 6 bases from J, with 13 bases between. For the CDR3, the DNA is TGTGCCAGCAGTTTGCGGGGGGCCGATGGCTACACCTTC. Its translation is CASSLRGADGYTF.

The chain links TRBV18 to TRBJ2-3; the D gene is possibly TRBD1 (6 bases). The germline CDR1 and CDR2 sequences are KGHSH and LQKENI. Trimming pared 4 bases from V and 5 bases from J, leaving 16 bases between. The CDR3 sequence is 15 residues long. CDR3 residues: CASSLQGLRGDTQYF. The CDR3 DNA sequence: TGTGCCAGCTCACTACAGGGATTGAGGGGAGATACGCAGTATTTT.

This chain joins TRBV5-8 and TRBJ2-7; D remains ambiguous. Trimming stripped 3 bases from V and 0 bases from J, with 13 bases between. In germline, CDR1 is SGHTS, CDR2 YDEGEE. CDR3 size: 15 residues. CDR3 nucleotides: TGTGCCAGCAGCTATGACCGGGTTTCCTCCTACGAGCAGTACTTC. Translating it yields CASSYDRVSSYEQYF.

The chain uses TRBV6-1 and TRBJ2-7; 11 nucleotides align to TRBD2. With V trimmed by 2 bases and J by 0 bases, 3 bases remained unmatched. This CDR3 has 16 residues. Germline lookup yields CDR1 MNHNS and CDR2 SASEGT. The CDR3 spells CASSELGTSGSYEQYF. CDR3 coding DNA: TGTGCCAGCAGTGAACTAGGGACTAGCGGCTCCTACGAGCAGTACTTC.

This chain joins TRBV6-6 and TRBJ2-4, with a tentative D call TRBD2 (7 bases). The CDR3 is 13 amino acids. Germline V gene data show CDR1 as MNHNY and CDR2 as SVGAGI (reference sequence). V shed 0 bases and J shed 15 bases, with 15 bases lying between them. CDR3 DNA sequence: TGTGCCAGCAGTTACTCAGGGGGGACTAAGCGGTACTTC. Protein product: CASSYSGGTKRYF.

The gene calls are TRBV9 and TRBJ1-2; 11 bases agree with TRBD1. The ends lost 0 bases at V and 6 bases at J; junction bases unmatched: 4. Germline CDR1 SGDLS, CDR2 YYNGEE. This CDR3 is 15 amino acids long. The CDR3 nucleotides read TGTGCCAGCAGCGTAGGGAAGGGACAGGGGGATGGCTACACCTTC. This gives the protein CASSVGKGQGDGYTF.

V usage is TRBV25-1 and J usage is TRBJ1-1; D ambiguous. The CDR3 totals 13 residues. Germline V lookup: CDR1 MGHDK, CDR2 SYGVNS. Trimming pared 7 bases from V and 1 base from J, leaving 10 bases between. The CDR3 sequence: CASTMGGNTEAFF. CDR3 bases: TGTGCCAGCACTATGGGAGGGAACACTGAAGCTTTCTTT.

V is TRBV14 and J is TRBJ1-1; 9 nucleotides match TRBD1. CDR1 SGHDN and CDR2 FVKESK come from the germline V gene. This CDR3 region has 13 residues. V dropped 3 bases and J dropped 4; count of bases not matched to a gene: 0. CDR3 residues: CASSQGQGTEAFF. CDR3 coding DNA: TGTGCCAGCAGCCAGGGACAGGGCACTGAAGCTTTCTTT.

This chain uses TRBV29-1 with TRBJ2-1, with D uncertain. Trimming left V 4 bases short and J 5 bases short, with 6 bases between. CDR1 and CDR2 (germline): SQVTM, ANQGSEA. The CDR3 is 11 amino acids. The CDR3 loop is CSVAPNNEQFF. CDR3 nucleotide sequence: TGCAGCGTTGCCCCAAACAATGAGCAGTTCTTC.